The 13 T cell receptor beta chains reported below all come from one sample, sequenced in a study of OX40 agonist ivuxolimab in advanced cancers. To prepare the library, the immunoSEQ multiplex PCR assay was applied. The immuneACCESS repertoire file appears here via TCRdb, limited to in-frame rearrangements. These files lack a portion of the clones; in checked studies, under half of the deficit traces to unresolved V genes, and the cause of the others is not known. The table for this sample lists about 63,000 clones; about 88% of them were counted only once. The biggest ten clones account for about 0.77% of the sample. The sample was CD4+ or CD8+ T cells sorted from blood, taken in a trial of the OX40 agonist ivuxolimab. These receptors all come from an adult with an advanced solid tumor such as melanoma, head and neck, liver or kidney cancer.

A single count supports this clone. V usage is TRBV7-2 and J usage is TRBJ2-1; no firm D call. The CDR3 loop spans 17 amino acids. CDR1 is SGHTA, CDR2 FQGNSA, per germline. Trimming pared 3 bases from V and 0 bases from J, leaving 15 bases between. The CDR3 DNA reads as TGTGCCAGCAGCTTTGGGTGGGGATTGAGCTCCTACAATGAGCAGTTCTTC. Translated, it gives CASSFGWGLSSYNEQFF.

CDR3: CASSYSERRSDEQYF. The CDR3 DNA reads TGTGCCAGCAGTTACTCGGAGCGACGGTCAGACGAGCAGTACTTC. This chain joins TRBV6-5 and TRBJ2-7; D is unresolved. V was trimmed by 0 bases and J by 5 bases, leaving 14 bases between them. The CDR3 totals 15 residues. CDR1 is MNHEY and CDR2 is SVGAGI in the germline V gene.

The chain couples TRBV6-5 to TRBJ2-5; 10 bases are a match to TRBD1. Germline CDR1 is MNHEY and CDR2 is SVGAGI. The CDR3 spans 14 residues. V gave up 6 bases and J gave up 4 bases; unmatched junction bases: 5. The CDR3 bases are TGTGCCAGCAGCCGGGACAGGGGAAGAGAGACCCAGTACTTC. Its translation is CASSRDRGRETQYF.

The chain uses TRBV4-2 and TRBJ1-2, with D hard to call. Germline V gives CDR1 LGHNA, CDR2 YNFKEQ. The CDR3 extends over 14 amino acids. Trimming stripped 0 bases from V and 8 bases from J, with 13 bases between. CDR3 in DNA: TGTGCCAGCAGCCAAGATAGAAGAGAAAGGGGCTACACCTTC. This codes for CASSQDRRERGYTF.

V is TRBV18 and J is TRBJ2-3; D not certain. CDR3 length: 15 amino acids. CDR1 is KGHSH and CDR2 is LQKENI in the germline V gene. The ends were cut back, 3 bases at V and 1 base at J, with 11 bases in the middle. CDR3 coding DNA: TGTGCCAGCTCACCGAGACGGAGTCGCACAGATACGCAGTATTTT. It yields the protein CASSPRRSRTDTQYF.

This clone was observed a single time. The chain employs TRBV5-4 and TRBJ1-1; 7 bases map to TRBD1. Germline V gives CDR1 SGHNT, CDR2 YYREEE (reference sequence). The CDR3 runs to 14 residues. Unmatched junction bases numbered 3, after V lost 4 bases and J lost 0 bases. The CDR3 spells CASSRGTVNTEAFF. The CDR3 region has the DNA TGTGCCAGCAGCAGGGGGACAGTGAACACTGAAGCTTTCTTT.

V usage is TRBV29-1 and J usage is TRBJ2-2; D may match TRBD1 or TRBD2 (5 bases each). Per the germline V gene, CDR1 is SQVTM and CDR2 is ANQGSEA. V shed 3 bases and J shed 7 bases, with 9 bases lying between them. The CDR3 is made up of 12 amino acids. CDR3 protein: CSVDEGIGELFF. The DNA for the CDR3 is TGCAGCGTTGACGAGGGGATCGGGGAGCTGTTTTTT.

The CDR3 protein is CASSLGFGTNEQYF. Written as DNA, the CDR3 is TGTGCCAGCAGCTTAGGCTTCGGGACAAACGAGCAGTACTTC. The gene calls are TRBV13 and TRBJ2-7, with D possibly being TRBD1 (6 bases). V dropped 0 bases and J dropped 5 bases, with 11 bases sitting between them. The CDR3 length is 14 residues. Looked up from germline, CDR1 is PRHDT and CDR2 is FYEKMQ (reference sequence). The whole variable domain, filled in from reference TRBV13 and TRBJ2-7, reads AAGVIQSPRHLIKEKRETATLKCYPIPRHDTVYWYQQGPGQDPQFLISFYEKMQSDKGSIPDRFSAQQFSDYHSELNMSSLELGDSALYFCASSLGFGTNEQYFGPGTRLTVT.

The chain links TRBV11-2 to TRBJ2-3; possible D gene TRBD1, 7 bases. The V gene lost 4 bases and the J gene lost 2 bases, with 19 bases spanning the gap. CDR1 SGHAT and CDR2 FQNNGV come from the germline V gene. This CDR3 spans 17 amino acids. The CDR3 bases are TGTGCCAGCAGCTCCCTAGGACAGGCGGGGAACACAGATACGCAGTATTTT. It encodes CASSSLGQAGNTDTQYF.

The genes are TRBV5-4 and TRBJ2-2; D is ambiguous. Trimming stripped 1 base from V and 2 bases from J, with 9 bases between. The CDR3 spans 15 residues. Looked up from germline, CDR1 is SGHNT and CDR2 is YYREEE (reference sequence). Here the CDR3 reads CASSLIRSNTGELFF. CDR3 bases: TGTGCCAGCAGCTTGATTAGGTCCAACACCGGGGAGCTGTTTTTT.

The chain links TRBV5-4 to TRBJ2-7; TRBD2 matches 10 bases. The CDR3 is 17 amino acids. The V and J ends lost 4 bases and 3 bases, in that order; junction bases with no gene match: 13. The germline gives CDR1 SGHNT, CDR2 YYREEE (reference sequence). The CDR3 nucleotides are TGTGCCAGCAGCCCCATCGAGGCTAGCGGGGGAGACTACGAGCAGTACTTC. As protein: CASSPIEASGGDYEQYF.

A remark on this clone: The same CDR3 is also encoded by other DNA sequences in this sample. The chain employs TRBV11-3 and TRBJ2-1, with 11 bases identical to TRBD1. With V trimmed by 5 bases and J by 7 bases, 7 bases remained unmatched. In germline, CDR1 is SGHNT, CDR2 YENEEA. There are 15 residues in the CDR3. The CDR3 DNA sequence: TGTGCCAGCAGCCTCCGTGGGACAGGGGGGAATGAGCAGTTCTTC. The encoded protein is CASSLRGTGGNEQFF.

This chain's CDR3 is CASSSGTLANYGYTF. The CDR3 DNA follows: TGTGCCAGCAGCTCCGGGACACTAGCTAACTATGGCTACACCTTC. The J gene is TRBJ1-2, the V gene TRBV5-6; TRBD1 might be the D (6 bases). This CDR3 is 15 amino acids long. The V gene lost 3 bases and the J gene lost 0 bases, with 12 bases spanning the gap. Germline V gene lookup returns CDR1 SGHDT and CDR2 YYEEEE.